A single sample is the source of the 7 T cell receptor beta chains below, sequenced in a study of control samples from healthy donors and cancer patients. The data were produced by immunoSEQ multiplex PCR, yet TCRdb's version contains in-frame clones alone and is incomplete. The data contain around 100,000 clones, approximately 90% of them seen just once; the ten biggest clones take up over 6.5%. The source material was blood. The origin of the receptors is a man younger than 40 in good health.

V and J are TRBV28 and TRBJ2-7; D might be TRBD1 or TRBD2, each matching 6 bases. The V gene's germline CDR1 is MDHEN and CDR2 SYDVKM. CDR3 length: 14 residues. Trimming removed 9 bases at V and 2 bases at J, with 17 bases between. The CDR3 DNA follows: TGTGCCAGTTATAGAGGGGGGCGAACCTACGAGCAGTACTTC. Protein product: CASYRGGRTYEQYF.

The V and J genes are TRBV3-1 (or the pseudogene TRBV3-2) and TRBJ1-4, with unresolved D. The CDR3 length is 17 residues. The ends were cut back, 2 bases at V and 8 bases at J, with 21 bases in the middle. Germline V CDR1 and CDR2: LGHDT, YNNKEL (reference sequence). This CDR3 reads CASSQWRGFGHTEKLFF. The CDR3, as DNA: TGTGCCAGCAGCCAATGGAGAGGGTTTGGCCATACAGAAAAACTGTTTTTT.

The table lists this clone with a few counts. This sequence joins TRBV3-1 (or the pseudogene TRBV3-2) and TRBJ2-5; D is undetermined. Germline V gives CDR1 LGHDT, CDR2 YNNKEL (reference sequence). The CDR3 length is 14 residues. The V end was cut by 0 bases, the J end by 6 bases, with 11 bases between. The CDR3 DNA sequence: TGTGCCAGCAGCCAAGAGTGGGGTGTGAAGACCCAGTACTTC. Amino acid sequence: CASSQEWGVKTQYF.

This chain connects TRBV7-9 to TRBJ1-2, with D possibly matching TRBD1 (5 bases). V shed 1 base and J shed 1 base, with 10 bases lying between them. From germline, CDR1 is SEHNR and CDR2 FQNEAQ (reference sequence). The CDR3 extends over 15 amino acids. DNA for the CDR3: TGTGCCAGCAGCTTAGGGGACCCGATTAACTATGGCTACACCTTC. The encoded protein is CASSLGDPINYGYTF.

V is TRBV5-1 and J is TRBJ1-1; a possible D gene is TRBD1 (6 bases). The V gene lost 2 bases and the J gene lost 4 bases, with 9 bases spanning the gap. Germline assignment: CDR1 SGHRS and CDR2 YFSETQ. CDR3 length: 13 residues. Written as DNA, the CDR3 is TGCGCCAGCAGCTTCTGGGGGGCCACTGAAGCTTTCTTT. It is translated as CASSFWGATEAFF.

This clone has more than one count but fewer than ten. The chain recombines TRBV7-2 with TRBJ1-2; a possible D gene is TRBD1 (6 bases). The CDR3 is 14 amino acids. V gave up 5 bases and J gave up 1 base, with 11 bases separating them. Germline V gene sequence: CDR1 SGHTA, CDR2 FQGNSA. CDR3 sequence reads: CASSPRQVNYGYTF. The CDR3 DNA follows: TGTGCCAGCAGCCCCAGACAGGTTAACTATGGCTACACCTTC.

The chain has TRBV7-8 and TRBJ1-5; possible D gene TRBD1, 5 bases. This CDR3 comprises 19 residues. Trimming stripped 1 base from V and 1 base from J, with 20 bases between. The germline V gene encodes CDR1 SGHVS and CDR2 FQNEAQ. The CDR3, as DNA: TGTGCCAGCAGCTTAGATTATGGGGGTTGGGGTGGAAGCAATCAGCCCCAGCATTTT. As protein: CASSLDYGGWGGSNQPQHF.